Given below is one T cell receptor beta chain in context. Its recognized antigen is unknown. No quality values exist for individual bases; no much larger clone is one base distant. This sample is part of a study of cytomegalovirus exposure and HLA in healthy donors listed by TCRdb under 2017. In the study overall: According to an earlier analysis of 587 of the donors, 200 million or so T cells yielded roughly 100 million unique TCR beta sequences and 250 to 350 Gb of sequence data. Roughly 300 gigabases of sequencing data and 70 million to 85 million unique TCR sequences were included in an early release covering about 600 HLA-typed donors. Of the 300 to 450 genotyped donors, approximately 80% were placed in the genetic ancestry cluster associated with self-reported Caucasian donors. The aim of the study was to test whether cataloging public T cell receptors could identify signatures of past pathogen exposure. Using immunosequencing, the study profiled T cell repertoires from about 650 subjects and related those repertoires to cytomegalovirus serostatus. In addition to the first cohort of approximately 670 subjects, a separate validation cohort of approximately 130 different subjects was used. High-throughput TCR immunosequencing, statistical association of individual TCRs with disease status, and machine learning were combined to predict cytomegalovirus infection status. To study patterns of TCR occurrence, a later analysis re-analyzed previously published TCR beta repertoires from 666 donors and added high-resolution HLA genotyping. In the later analysis, no new phenotypic data were used to find candidate immune exposures; instead, reliance was placed on TCR beta sequences and their occurrence across donors. An earlier analysis of around 540 of the donors applied high-throughput TCR beta sequencing to assess whether each TCR beta V gene segment acted as functional or pseudogenic. Alongside the repertoire data, information on donor age, sex, ethnicity and CMV serostatus was compiled. A later genetic analysis took genome-wide SNP genotypes for 398 of the 666 donors and used that subset as a discovery cohort. All discovery cohort repertoires had been generated on a single sequencing platform. Class I and class II HLA loci were covered by the typing at four-digit resolution. Typing coverage differed by locus: A, B, C, DRB1 and DQB1 were typed in about 620-630 donors, DQA1 in about 500, DPA1 in 600 to 610, and DPB1 in about 450. Because of strong linkage in the cohort, roughly five DR-DQ haplotypes were treated as single units for association and clustering. Among about 400 genotyped donors of the cohort, an average of about 220,000 unique TCR beta nucleotide sequences was sequenced per donor, of which roughly 17% were non-productive. Beyond this particular receptor, the publication reports: According to a later analysis, parvovirus B19, influenza, CMV and Epstein-Barr virus appeared linked to several top co-occurrence clusters. A further reported finding was that TCR beta sequences accurately predicted the HLA-A and HLA-B alleles for most subjects in the first cohort. A later analysis associated roughly 17,000 TCR beta sequences with specific HLA alleles at a false discovery rate of 0.05. Compared with the 666-donor mean, donors in an Asian-associated ancestry cluster had fewer N-insertions in productive TCRs, according to a later genetic analysis. The presence/absence analyses assumed that sequencing depth was roughly uniform across donors, and that assumption may not be true. When HLA alleles, especially DR and DQ, strongly co-occurred, TCR associations were difficult to assign to individual alleles. Because HLA typing was missing for some donors at each locus, association tests included only the typed subset. Most TCR sequences were seen in very few donors, while some public TCRs were found in many individuals. The only immune exposure information available for the cohort was CMV serostatus. In a later analysis, the rate of TCR association differed among HLA loci, with DRB1 alleles having the most associated TCRs and HLA-C alleles having the fewest. In vitro tests confirmed that a few of the cytomegalovirus-associated TCR beta chains recognize cytomegalovirus antigens. Linkage disequilibrium might explain the correlated functional status among segregating V segments, but an unknown experimental factor could not be ruled out. Some IMGT-functional V segments, including TRBV6-2 and TRBV6-3, could not be distinguished by the 87-base-pair reads and were therefore excluded. This cohort had only TCR beta chains sequenced, and the lack of alpha or paired-chain data limited which features could be detected. In an earlier analysis of about 600 of the donors, most TCR beta V segments appeared in productive rearrangements about 90% or about 30% of the time, broadly matching IMGT annotations. In a later genetic analysis, a missense DCLRE1C variant was associated with V-gene and J-gene trimming of TCR beta chains, and the association was replicated in an independent cohort. According to a later analysis, most CMV-associated TCR beta chains appeared to be HLA-restricted, and the HLA associations seemed to be driven largely by CMV exposure. Compared with equally common non-associated chains, HLA-associated TCR beta chains in a later analysis were more clonally expanded and had lower generation probabilities. Cytomegalovirus status was reported to be diagnosed by the classifier with high specificity and sensitivity in both the original and validation cohorts. The authors suggested that the approach could potentially be generalized to other disease states and immunological phenotypes. Because counts were too low, roughly 16 rarely observed V segments, including chromosome 9 orphons, were excluded from the earlier analysis of several hundred of the donors. A total of some 180 TCR beta chains were listed by the study as associated with cytomegalovirus. A cluster of highly shared sequence variants was judged likely to be a technical artifact of the sequencing pipeline.

In total, more than 500 healthy bone marrow donors made up the cohort. At the time of sampling, every cohort member was nominally healthy, though immune exposures that went unrecorded were likely present. The donor tested CMV seropositive, placing the donor among the 250 to 350 seropositive members of the cohort. Each donor provided a peripheral blood sample, and peripheral blood mononuclear cells were used for TCR beta sequencing. Genomic DNA was extracted from the blood cell samples with the Qiagen DNeasy Blood Extraction Kit. The protocol used for the library was the immunoSEQ multiplex PCR assay. A mixture of 60 forward primers for TCR Vbeta segments and 13 reverse primers for TCR Jbeta segments was used in the multiplex PCR. The CDR3 region of rearranged TCR beta genes was amplified from genomic DNA with a multiplex PCR assay. The Illumina HiSeq System was used to sequence the amplified TCR beta libraries as 87-base-pair reads. In the original analysis: Across the 600 to 700 repertoires, a later analysis counted roughly 84 million unique TCR beta chains, 9 million to 14 million of which were shared by at least two donors. To remove PCR and sequencing errors, raw reads were error-corrected and collapsed into unique sequences using a nearest-neighbor algorithm that merged closely related sequences. Alignment of CDR3 sequences to IMGT reference sequences was used to assign V, D and J gene segments. Each retained sequence needed at least a six-nucleotide match to both a V gene segment and a J gene segment. A rearrangement counted as productive if the CDR3 had no stop codons and remained in frame with V and J, and every other rearrangement counted as non-productive. Following IMGT convention, CDR3 was defined as the stretch from the second conserved V-encoded cysteine up to the conserved J-encoded phenylalanine. The earlier analysis of about 560 of the donors excluded any sequence lacking an unambiguous match to a single V gene segment. In an earlier analysis of approximately 500 of the donors, a V segment was called functional when productive rearrangements were above 56.7%, and segregating when the standard deviation between donors exceeded 5%. A statistical classification framework was developed to diagnose cytomegalovirus status using the catalog of TCR beta chain sequences. A later analysis assigned V and J genes by comparing TCR nucleotide sequences with IMGT/GENE-DB human TR gene sequences. The TCRdist pipeline was used in a later analysis to assign CDR3 sequences and most-parsimonious VDJ recombination scenarios. In a later analysis, each TCR beta chain was defined by its CDR3 amino acid sequence together with its V-gene family, and reads lacking a unique V-gene family were excluded. To address suspected cross-contamination and a sequencing artifact, a later analysis removed around 600 highly shared, low-generation-probability nucleotide sequences. A later analysis calculated a clonal expansion index for each public chain from normalized within-repertoire ranks of inferred template counts. A later analysis computed generation probabilities with a VDJ recombination model fitted to out-of-frame rearrangements, and checked the results against IGoR. In a later analysis, TCR-TCR, TCR-HLA and TCR-CMV co-occurrence was scored with hypergeometric tests, and a repertoire-size bias correction was applied to TCR pairs. False discovery rates were estimated in a later analysis by permuting HLA or CMV assignments 20 times. A later analysis grouped co-occurring TCRs with DBSCAN, adding TCRdist sequence similarity when clustering within HLA-allele-positive subsets. For co-occurrence clustering, repertoires with fewer than 30,000 or more than 120,000 public chains were excluded, along with 4 to 6 repertoires with anomalous nucleotide sharing. This is the immuneACCESS table as TCRdb keeps it, with only in-frame sequences that have V and J called. A part of the clones is gone; compared with another copy, unresolved V genes explain less than half, and the rest is unexplained. V and J calls and clone size are as listed in that table; D and trimming were resolved from the DNA. Within this sample are under 130,000 clones, with roughly 80% of them counted one time only. The ten biggest clones cover about 5% of the sample.

According to the germline V gene, CDR1 reads MNHEY and CDR2 reads SVGAGI. The CDR3 holds 15 amino acids from the cysteine to the phenylalanine. Just CDR3 DNA is preserved here, 45 bases in frame from base 1. Germline trimming amounts to 6 bases on V and 2 bases on J, with 7 as the count of junction bases outside the gene matches. This sequence uses TRBV6-5 and TRBJ1-5, with 7 middle bases fitting TRBD1. This sequence originates from a female donor in good health and CMV-seropositive. Specimen: PBMCs. The CDR3 sequence is CASRRSGQGNQPQHF. The sequenced DNA is TGTGCCAGCAGACGGAGTGGACAGGGCAATCAGCCCCAGCATTTT.